These 2 T cell receptor beta chains were all obtained from the same sample, sequenced in a study of blood T cell repertoires in COVID-19. Assay: immunoSEQ multiplex PCR; the TCRdb copy retains only in-frame clones and omits some. The table includes about 150,000 clones, around 90% detected once. The sample was peripheral blood. These receptors all come from a human donor in a cohort sampled during active COVID-19.

This rearrangement joins TRBV7-6 to TRBJ2-3; D may be TRBD1 (6 bases). Trimming cost V 2 bases and J 2 bases, with 20 bases left between them. CDR3 length: 18 residues. Germline CDR1 SGHVS, CDR2 FNYEAQ. CDR3 in amino acids: CASSLTKTSRGFTDTQYF. The CDR3 DNA is TGTGCCAGCAGCTTAACAAAGACGAGCAGGGGCTTCACAGATACGCAGTATTTT.

The gene calls are TRBV9 and TRBJ2-3, with 7 bases that match TRBD2. Germline V CDR1 and CDR2: SGDLS, YYNGEE. After removal of 4 bases from V and 2 bases from J, the junction contained 7 bases not matched to a gene. This CDR3 has 15 amino acids. The CDR3: CASSTGGGTTDTQYF. In DNA, the CDR3 is TGTGCCAGCAGCACTGGGGGGGGGACCACAGATACGCAGTATTTT.